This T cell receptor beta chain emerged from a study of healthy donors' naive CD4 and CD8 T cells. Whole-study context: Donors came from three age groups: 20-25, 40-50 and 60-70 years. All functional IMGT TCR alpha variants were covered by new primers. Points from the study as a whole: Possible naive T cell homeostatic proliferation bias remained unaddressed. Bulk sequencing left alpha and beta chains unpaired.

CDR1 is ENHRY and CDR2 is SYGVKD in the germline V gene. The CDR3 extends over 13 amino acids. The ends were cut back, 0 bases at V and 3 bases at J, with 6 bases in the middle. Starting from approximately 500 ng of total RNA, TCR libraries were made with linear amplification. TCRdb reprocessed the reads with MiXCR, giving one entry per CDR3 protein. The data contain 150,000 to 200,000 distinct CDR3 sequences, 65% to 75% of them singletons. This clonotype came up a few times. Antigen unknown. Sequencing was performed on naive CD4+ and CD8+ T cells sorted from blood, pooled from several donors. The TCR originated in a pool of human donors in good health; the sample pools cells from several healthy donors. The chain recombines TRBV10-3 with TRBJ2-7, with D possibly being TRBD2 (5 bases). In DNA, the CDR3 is TGTGCCATCAGTGAGTCCGCGGGCTACGAGCAGTACTTC. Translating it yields CAISESAGYEQYF.